This T cell receptor beta chain is drawn from a study of blood T cell repertoires in COVID-19. Study information: COVID-19 samples collected from the United States, Italy and Spain covered acute and convalescent phases. T cells, B-cell-depleted T cells, or PBMCs supplied cDNA or gDNA.

Comment on this clone: Its ends do not fully match the called genes, so a read error is possible.

In the original processing: The assay estimated nucleated cells by amplifying reference gene primers. Libraries were prepared by immunoSEQ multiplex PCR; TCRdb keeps only in-frame clonotypes and omits some of them. For V, J and clone size, that table is used; D and trimming come from the DNA. This sample carries 95,000 to 100,000 clones, approximately 86% of them seen once, and the ten largest clones take less than 2%. CDR3 size: 10 residues. From germline, CDR1 is SQVTM and CDR2 ANQGSEA. The sequence derives from a man older than 75 with acute or convalescent COVID-19. The material sequenced was peripheral blood. The chain employs TRBV29-1 and TRBJ2-5; no firm D call. The CDR3 DNA follows: TGCAGCGTTGAAGATCCTAACCAGGACTTC. Protein: CSVEDPNQDF.